The clone carrying this T cell receptor beta chain was seen repeatedly, ten times or more. TCRdb re-called the reads through MiXCR, storing one row per CDR3 protein. This sample yields approximately 250,000 distinct CDR3 sequences, of which 29% are seen a single time; under 7.5% belongs to the top ten. This entry belongs to a study of kidney transplant recipient with SARS-CoV-2 infection. Sequenced here: a blood sample, sampled at baseline and on roughly day 120 from a kidney transplant recipient. This clonotype originated in a male patient between 25 and 40 years old who had COVID-19 and was a kidney transplant recipient. The T cells may partly be graft donor cells.

The CDR3 reads CASSLAGGSYQPQHF. DNA for the CDR3: TGTGCCAGCAGTTTAGCGGGGGGTTCGTATCAGCCCCAGCATTTT. The chain uses TRBV12-3 or TRBV12-4 and TRBJ1-5; the D gene is possibly TRBD1 (5 bases). The CDR3 contains 15 residues. Between the trimmed V and J ends, which lost 0 bases and 5 bases, there was a span of 11 bases.